Given below is one T cell receptor (beta chain) in context. CDR1 is LNHDA, CDR2 SQIVND, per germline (reference sequence). The CDR3 is made up of 14 amino acids. Trimming pared 4 bases from V and 7 bases from J, leaving 14 bases between. Study members were between roughly 18 and 89 years old and lived in around 24 US regions. This entry belongs to a study of blood T cell repertoires in COVID-19. Study in general: Samples of COVID-19 (acute and convalescent) were obtained from the United States, Italy and Spain.

As handled by the study authors: Estimated nucleated cell counts came from reference gene primer amplification. Assay used: immunoSEQ multiplex PCR; TCRdb lists only in-frame clones, some missing. That table supplies the V and J calls and clone size; D and trimming were determined from the DNA. Of nearly 250,000 clones in the sample, roughly 88% were seen once. The chain combines TRBV19 with TRBJ2-1; D is uncertain. Sequencing was performed on PBMCs or T cells enriched from blood (not recorded which). The receptor's source is a woman in her fifties or sixties who had recovered from COVID-19. The CDR3: CASSSHGTGNEQFF. As DNA, the CDR3 is TGTGCCAGTAGTAGCCATGGCACCGGGAATGAGCAGTTCTTC.